The 6 T cell receptor beta chains below come from one sample, sequenced in a study of blood T cell repertoires in COVID-19. TCRdb's copy holds only in-frame clones and misses some; the assay was immunoSEQ multiplex PCR. Of about 150,000 clones listed, around 89% are singletons. Sample: peripheral blood. The receptors shown here come from a woman in her thirties or forties with acute or convalescent COVID-19.

This rearrangement joins TRBV6-5 to TRBJ2-7, with D perhaps matching TRBD2 (5 bases). Trimming took 6 bases from V and 4 from J, leaving 16 bases between them. The CDR3 runs to 14 residues. Germline V gene sequence: CDR1 MNHEY, CDR2 SVGAGI. For the CDR3, the DNA is TGTGCCAGCAGAAGGAGGTCACAAGCGTACGAGCAGTACTTC. This codes for CASRRRSQAYEQYF.

The chain couples TRBV19 to TRBJ1-2; 9 positions match TRBD1. The trim removed 7 bases at V and 3 bases at J, leaving 12 bases unmatched. Germline V gene sequence: CDR1 LNHDA, CDR2 SQIVND (reference sequence). There are 16 residues in the CDR3. In DNA form, the CDR3 reads TGTGCCAGTACCCAGACCGCCGGGACAGGGTACTATGGCTACACCTTC. Translating it yields CASTQTAGTGYYGYTF.

This chain joins TRBV9 and TRBJ2-1; TRBD1 matches at 8 bases. V was clipped by 2 bases and J by 5 bases; unmatched bases: 9. The CDR3 covers 16 residues. Germline lookup yields CDR1 SGDLS and CDR2 YYNGEE. Here the CDR3 reads CASSVGIQGANNEQFF. DNA of the CDR3: TGTGCCAGCAGCGTGGGGATTCAGGGGGCGAACAATGAGCAGTTCTTC.

The chain joins TRBV18 to TRBJ2-7, with 8 positions matching TRBD1. V lost 3 bases to trimming and J lost 5 bases; unmatched junction nucleotides: 18. Germline assignment: CDR1 KGHSH and CDR2 LQKENI. There are 18 residues in the CDR3. The CDR3 bases are TGTGCCAGCTCACCTCCGGAAGCGGCGTTGACAGGGGAGGACGAGCAGTACTTC. This translates into CASSPPEAALTGEDEQYF.

The CDR3 sequence is CASSETSLSDEQYF. The CDR3 DNA sequence: TGTGCCAGCAGCGAGACTAGTCTGTCGGACGAGCAGTACTTC. The chain links TRBV5-6 to TRBJ2-7; possible D gene TRBD2, 6 bases. CDR1 is SGHDT and CDR2 is YYEEEE in the germline V gene. Trimming pared 4 bases from V and 5 bases from J, leaving 16 bases between. This CDR3 comprises 14 residues.

The chain combines TRBV27 with TRBJ1-5, with 8 bases identical to TRBD1. CDR3 size: 14 residues. V lost 7 bases, J lost 9 bases, and 11 bases stayed unmatched. Germline CDR1 and CDR2: MNHEY and SMNVEV (reference sequence). This CDR3 is CASKTGTGGLPQHF. CDR3 nucleotides: TGTGCCAGCAAAACCGGGACAGGTGGTTTGCCCCAGCATTTT.